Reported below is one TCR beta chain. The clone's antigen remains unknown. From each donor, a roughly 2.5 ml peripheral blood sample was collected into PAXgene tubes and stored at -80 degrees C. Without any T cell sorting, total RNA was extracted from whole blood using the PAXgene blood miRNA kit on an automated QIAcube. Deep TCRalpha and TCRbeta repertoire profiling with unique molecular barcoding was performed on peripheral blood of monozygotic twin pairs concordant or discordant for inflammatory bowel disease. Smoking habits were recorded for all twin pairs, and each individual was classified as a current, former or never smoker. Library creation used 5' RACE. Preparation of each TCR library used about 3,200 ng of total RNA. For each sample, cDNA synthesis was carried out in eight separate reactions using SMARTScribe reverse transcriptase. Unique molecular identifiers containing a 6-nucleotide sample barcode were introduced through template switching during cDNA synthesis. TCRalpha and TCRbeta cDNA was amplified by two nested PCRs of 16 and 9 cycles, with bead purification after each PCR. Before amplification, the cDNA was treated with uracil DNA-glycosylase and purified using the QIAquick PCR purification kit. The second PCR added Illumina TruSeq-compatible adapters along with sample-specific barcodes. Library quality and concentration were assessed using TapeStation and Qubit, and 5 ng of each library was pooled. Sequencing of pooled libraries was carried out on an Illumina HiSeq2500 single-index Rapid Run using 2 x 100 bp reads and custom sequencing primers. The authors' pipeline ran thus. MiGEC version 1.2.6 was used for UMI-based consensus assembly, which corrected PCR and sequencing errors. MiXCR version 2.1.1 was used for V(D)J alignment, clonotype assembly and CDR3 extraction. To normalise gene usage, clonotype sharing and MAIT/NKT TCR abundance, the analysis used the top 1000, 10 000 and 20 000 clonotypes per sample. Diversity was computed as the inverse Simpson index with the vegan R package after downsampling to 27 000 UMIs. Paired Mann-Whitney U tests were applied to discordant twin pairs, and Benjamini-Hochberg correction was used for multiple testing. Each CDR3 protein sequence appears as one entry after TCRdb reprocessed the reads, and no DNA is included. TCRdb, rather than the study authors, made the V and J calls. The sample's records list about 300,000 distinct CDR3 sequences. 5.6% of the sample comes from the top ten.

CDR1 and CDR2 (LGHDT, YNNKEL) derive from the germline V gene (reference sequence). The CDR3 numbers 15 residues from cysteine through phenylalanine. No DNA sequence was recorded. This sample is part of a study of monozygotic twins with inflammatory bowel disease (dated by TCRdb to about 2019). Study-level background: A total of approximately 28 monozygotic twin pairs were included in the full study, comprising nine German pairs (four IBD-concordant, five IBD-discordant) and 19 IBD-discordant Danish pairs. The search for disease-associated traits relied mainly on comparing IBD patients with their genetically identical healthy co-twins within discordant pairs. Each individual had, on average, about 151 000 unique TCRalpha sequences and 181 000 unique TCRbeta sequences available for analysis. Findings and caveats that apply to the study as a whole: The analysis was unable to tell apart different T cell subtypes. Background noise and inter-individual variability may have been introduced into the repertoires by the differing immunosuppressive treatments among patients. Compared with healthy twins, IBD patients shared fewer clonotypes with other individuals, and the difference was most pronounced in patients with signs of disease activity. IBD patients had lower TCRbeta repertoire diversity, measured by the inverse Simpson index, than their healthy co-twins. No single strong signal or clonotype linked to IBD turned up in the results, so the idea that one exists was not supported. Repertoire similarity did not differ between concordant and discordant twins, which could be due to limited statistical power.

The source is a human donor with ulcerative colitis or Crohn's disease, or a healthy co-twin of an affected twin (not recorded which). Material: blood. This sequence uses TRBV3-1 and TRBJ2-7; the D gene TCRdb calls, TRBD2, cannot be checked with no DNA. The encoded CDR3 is CASSHDGLERYEQYF.